What follows are 2 T cell receptor beta chains derived from one specimen sequenced in a study of HIV-infected patients and healthy controls. From the 5' RACE reads, TCRdb called clonotypes with MiXCR, one entry per CDR3 protein. The sample lists some 20,000 distinct CDR3 sequences, approximately 19% occurring once. The sequencing sample was made of CD8+ T cells from blood. The source is a human donor in good health.

V gene TRBV25-1 combines with J gene TRBJ2-7; tentatively, D is TRBD1 or TRBD2 (5 bases each). The CDR3 has 15 residues. Looked up from germline, CDR1 is MGHDK and CDR2 is SYGVNS. V lost 6 bases and J 2 bases, leaving 17 bases between the germline ends. CDR3 bases: TGTGCCAGCAGAATACTAGGGGATTTCACCTACGAGCAGTACTTC. Its translation is CASRILGDFTYEQYF.

This clonotype was counted ten times or more. The chain links TRBV7-8 to TRBJ1-6; D unresolved. Germline V gene data show CDR1 as SGHVS and CDR2 as FQNEAQ. Trimming removed 4 bases from V and 7 bases from J, with 14 bases in between. This CDR3 has 15 residues. The CDR3 reads CASSSLPGSNSPLHF. CDR3 coding DNA: TGTGCCAGCAGCTCCCTACCGGGGAGCAATTCACCCCTCCACTTT. Full variable domain (remainder filled in from reference TRBV7-8 and TRBJ1-6): GAGVSQSPRYKVAKRGQDVALRCDPISGHVSLFWYQQALGQGPEFLTYFQNEAQLDKSGLPSDRFFAERPEGSVSTLKIQRTQQEDSAVYLCASSSLPGSNSPLHFGNGTRLTVT.